The 18 T cell receptor beta chains presented below share a single source sample, sequenced in a study of blood T cell repertoires in COVID-19. Method: immunoSEQ multiplex PCR; TCRdb's copy keeps in-frame clones and lacks some. The table includes some 94,000 clones, 84% detected once. Source material: peripheral blood. Receptor source: a man between 65 and 85 years old with active or convalescent COVID-19.

The chain uses TRBV7-9 and TRBJ1-6; 7 nucleotides agree with TRBD1. CDR1 is SEHNR and CDR2 is FQNEAQ in the germline V gene (reference sequence). The junction had 8 bases not matched to a gene; V was cut back by 5 bases and J by 7 bases. This CDR3 has 15 amino acids. The CDR3 here is CASSPATGRNSPLHF. The CDR3 nucleotides read TGTGCCAGCAGCCCCGCGACAGGGAGGAATTCACCCCTCCACTTT.

The chain uses TRBV29-1 and TRBJ1-2, with 7 bases identical to TRBD1. The CDR3 covers 13 residues. CDR1 SQVTM and CDR2 ANQGSEA come from the germline V gene. J gave up 3 bases and V 7 bases, and 8 bases lay outside the gene matches. CDR3 nucleotides: TGCAGCGCAGGCGACAGGGTAGACTATGGCTACACCTTC. Translated, it gives CSAGDRVDYGYTF.

This clone occurred a few times. The chain carries TRBV7-2 and TRBJ2-7; tentatively, D is TRBD2 (6 bases). Germline V gene data show CDR1 as SGHTA and CDR2 as FQGNSA. This CDR3 has 16 residues. V lost 3 bases and J lost 0, with 15 bases in between. CDR3 loop: CASSLEGGAGSYEQYF. CDR3 nucleotides: TGTGCCAGCAGCTTGGAGGGCGGCGCCGGCTCCTACGAGCAGTACTTC.

CDR3 loop: CASSGAGANVLTF. CDR3 DNA: TGTGCCAGCAGCGGGGCTGGGGCCAACGTCCTGACTTTC. V gene TRBV27 combines with J gene TRBJ2-6; perhaps TRBD2 as D (5 bases). Germline V gene data show CDR1 as MNHEY and CDR2 as SMNVEV (reference sequence). CDR3 length: 13 amino acids. V was shortened by 6 bases and J by 2 bases, with 5 bases between the two germline ends.

As for this clone: Other DNA sequences in the sample encode the same CDR3. The rearrangement uses TRBV28 and TRBJ1-2; a weak D match, TRBD1 (6 bases). The CDR3 loop spans 14 amino acids. V lost 5 bases, J lost 4 bases, and 14 bases lay in between. Germline CDR1 MDHEN, CDR2 SYDVKM. Here the CDR3 DNA reads TGTGCCAGCAGTGAGGGGGGGCAGGCCTATGGCTACACCTTC. Its protein product is CASSEGGQAYGYTF.

This chain joins TRBV9 and TRBJ2-1; D not resolved. CDR3 length: 15 residues. V was cut by 3 bases and J by 0 bases, with 10 bases left in between. Per germline, CDR1 SGDLS and CDR2 YYNGEE. CDR3 residues: CASSAQWSSYNEQFF. CDR3 in DNA: TGTGCCAGCAGCGCCCAGTGGAGCTCCTACAATGAGCAGTTCTTC.

The V and J genes are TRBV6-1 and TRBJ1-2; 9 bases are a match to TRBD1. This CDR3 is 13 amino acids long. Germline V gene data show CDR1 as MNHNS and CDR2 as SASEGT. V was clipped by 5 bases and J by 7 bases; unmatched bases: 5. The CDR3 loop reads CASSIQGAGGYTF. CDR3 bases: TGTGCCAGCAGTATACAGGGGGCGGGTGGCTACACCTTC.

The gene calls are TRBV5-6 and TRBJ2-5; no clear D gene. This CDR3 is 14 amino acids long. V lost 5 bases, J lost 2 bases, and 13 bases lay in between. The germline gives CDR1 SGHDT, CDR2 YYEEEE. CDR3 amino acids: CASSLVASQETQYF. CDR3 DNA sequence: TGTGCCAGCAGTCTCGTTGCGTCGCAAGAGACCCAGTACTTC.

The chain links TRBV30 to TRBJ1-5; tentatively, D is TRBD1 (5 bases). This CDR3 has 13 residues. Germline assignment: CDR1 GTSNPN and CDR2 SVGIG (reference sequence). V was cut by 1 base and J by 4 bases, with 8 bases left in between. CDR3: CAWSGTSNQPQHF. The DNA for the CDR3 is TGTGCCTGGAGTGGGACATCAAATCAGCCCCAGCATTTT.

J is TRBJ2-7 and V is TRBV9, with D possibly being TRBD2 (6 bases). CDR1 is SGDLS and CDR2 is YYNGEE in the germline V gene. V was trimmed by 3 bases and J by 6 bases, leaving 22 bases between them. This CDR3 contains 16 residues. This chain's CDR3 is CASSARDGLPLGEQYF. The CDR3 coding sequence is TGTGCCAGCAGCGCGCGGGACGGACTCCCCTTGGGCGAGCAGTACTTC.

The CDR3: CASIPGGGQGDNQPQHF. Written as DNA, the CDR3 is TGTGCCAGCATCCCCGGAGGGGGACAGGGGGACAATCAGCCCCAGCATTTT. The chain employs TRBV28 and TRBJ1-5; 11 bases agree with TRBD1. Germline V CDR1 and CDR2: MDHEN, SYDVKM. The trim removed 7 bases at V and 3 bases at J, leaving 11 bases unmatched. The CDR3 contains 17 residues.

The chain recombines TRBV6-2 or TRBV6-3 with TRBJ2-1, with D possibly being TRBD2 (6 bases). This CDR3 spans 15 amino acids. Between the trimmed V and J ends, which lost 1 base and 5 bases, there was a span of 12 bases. Per germline, CDR1 MNHEY and CDR2 SVGEGT. CDR3 in amino acids: CASSYFGTGNNEQFF. The CDR3 DNA sequence: TGTGCCAGCAGTTACTTTGGGACTGGCAACAATGAGCAGTTCTTC.

Here the CDR3 DNA reads TGTGCCAGCAGCTTATCCTCTAACCAGGCAGATACGCAGTATTTT. Translation: CASSLSSNQADTQYF. J is TRBJ2-3 and V is TRBV5-4; D is undetermined. Germline V lookup: CDR1 SGHNT, CDR2 YYREEE (reference sequence). This CDR3 has 15 amino acids. V was shortened by 2 bases and J by 4 bases, with 14 bases between the two germline ends.

The chain uses TRBV15 and TRBJ2-3; 13 bases map to TRBD2. CDR1 and CDR2 from the germline V gene are LNHNV and YYDKDF (reference sequence). J lost 4 bases, V lost 1 base, and 11 bases had no gene match. The CDR3 runs 19 residues. The CDR3 here is CATSRGLAGGPGASDTQYF. The CDR3 DNA reads as TGTGCCACCAGCAGAGGACTAGCGGGGGGCCCGGGGGCGTCAGATACGCAGTATTTT.

The genes are TRBV3-1 (or the pseudogene TRBV3-2) and TRBJ2-1, with TRBD2 matching 12 bases. Trimming cost V 1 base and J 14 bases; bases outside gene matches: 9. CDR3 size: 15 residues. The germline V gene has CDR1 LGHDT and CDR2 YNNKEL (reference sequence). This chain's CDR3 is CASSQGSLAGGRKFF. CDR3 bases: TGTGCCAGCAGCCAAGGATCGCTAGCGGGGGGGCGGAAGTTCTTC.

The V gene is TRBV28, the J gene TRBJ2-7, with TRBD1 matching over 8 bases. V lost 6 bases to trimming and J lost 6 bases; unmatched junction nucleotides: 13. Per germline, CDR1 MDHEN and CDR2 SYDVKM. This CDR3 has 15 residues. This CDR3 reads CASSRAGGQIAEQYF. The DNA of the CDR3 is TGTGCCAGCAGCCGGGCAGGGGGCCAAATCGCCGAGCAGTACTTC.

This clone was seen a single time. The chain recombines TRBV7-9 with TRBJ1-6; 9 bases map to TRBD1. CDR1 and CDR2 from the germline V gene are SEHNR and FQNEAQ (reference sequence). V lost 0 bases to trimming and J lost 8 bases; unmatched junction nucleotides: 5. This CDR3 has 16 amino acids. CDR3 sequence reads: CASSLATGGGHSPLHF. The CDR3 coding sequence is TGTGCCAGCAGCTTAGCGACAGGGGGTGGCCATTCACCCCTCCACTTT.

The V gene is TRBV18, the J gene TRBJ1-1; no clear D. CDR3 size: 12 residues. Germline V CDR1 and CDR2: KGHSH, LQKENI. Trimming stripped 6 bases from V and 1 base from J, with 6 bases between. CDR3 region: CASSEQNTEAFF. CDR3 DNA sequence: TGTGCCAGCTCGGAGCAGAACACTGAAGCTTTCTTT.